This TCR beta chain originates from a study of radiation and T cells in renal cell carcinoma. The protocol was immunoSEQ multiplex PCR, while the TCRdb copy is restricted to in-frame clones and leaves out a portion. The table has around 140,000 clones, 86% seen once. Noted time point: blood 4 weeks post-SBRT, at nephrectomy. Treatment denoted: 15 Gy SBRT to primary tumor, nephrectomy 4 weeks later. Germline V CDR1 and CDR2: SGHVS, FQNEAQ. The V gene lost 1 base and the J gene lost 4 bases, with 3 bases spanning the gap. There are 12 residues in the CDR3. The source of this sequence is a woman aged 50 to 65 with renal cell carcinoma. Sequenced here: blood, sampled from a patient whose treatment included radiotherapy and nephrectomy. The chain has TRBV7-8 and TRBJ2-3; D ambiguous. The DNA for the CDR3 is TGTGCCAGCAGCTTAGTGTCAGATACGCAGTATTTT. As protein: CASSLVSDTQYF.